The clone carrying this T cell receptor beta chain was counted between two and nine times. V shed 6 bases and J 4 bases; nucleotides not matched to a gene: 22. Germline CDR1 reads SQVTM; CDR2 reads ANQGSEA. The CDR3 runs 18 residues. The record originates from a study of blood T cell repertoires in COVID-19. At the level of the study: The United States, Italy and Spain were the sources of the acute and convalescent COVID-19 samples. T cells, B-cell-depleted T cells, or PBMCs provided the cDNA or gDNA that served as material.

The protocol was immunoSEQ multiplex PCR, while the TCRdb copy is restricted to in-frame clones and leaves out a portion. The sample includes around 620,000 clones, 85% to 90% of them seen just once. The source of this sequence is a woman between 18 and 29 years old with acute or convalescent COVID-19. The sequenced material came from peripheral blood. V and J are TRBV29-1 and TRBJ1-1; 8 bases map to TRBD1. Here the CDR3 DNA reads TGCAGCGTCCGACCAGAGCGGGCAGGGGGCGAGGATAGCACTGAAGCTTTCTTT. Translated: CSVRPERAGGEDSTEAFF.